This TCR beta chain was observed in a study of CD8+ T cells in alopecia areata. Overall study context: Severity scoring for treated patients was based on the percentage of affected scalp area. Broader study findings: Association of baseline CD8+ expansion with response is uncertain owing to one nonresponder. Scalp samples also contribute reads from the resident alphabeta T cells found in normal skin.

Comment on this clone: What it recognizes is unknown.

Trimming shortened V by 8 bases and J by 8 bases, and 4 bases separated the two germline ends. The CDR3 sequence is 9 residues long. Looked up from germline, CDR1 is MNHNS and CDR2 is SASEGT. The authors extracted RNA and reverse transcribed it into cDNA as the sequencing template. Here immunoSEQ multiplex PCR was the method, and the copy in TCRdb shows in-frame clones only, minus some. Of 100,000 or so clones in the sample, roughly 60% were seen once. The treatment is: oral pan-JAK inhibitor, 5-10 mg twice daily. This sequence joins TRBV6-1 and TRBJ2-1; D ambiguous. The sequences come from CD8+ T cells sorted from blood, collected between weeks 55 and 70, from a patient treated with tofacitinib. This TCR was sampled from a human donor with alopecia areata. For the CDR3, the DNA is TGTGCCAGCGCTTATGAGCAGTTCTTC. Translation gives CASAYEQFF.